The following is a T cell receptor (beta chain) sequence with its context. The study assigned cohorts using participant-reported clinical history. Either two negative PCRs, clearance, or symptom resolution qualified Cohort 3 donors as recovered. This specimen belongs to a study of blood T cell repertoires in COVID-19. In the study overall: There were acute and convalescent COVID-19 samples, and they came from the United States, Italy and Spain.

Authors' processing steps: Amplification of reference gene primers was used by the study to estimate nucleated cell counts. Profiling relied on immunoSEQ multiplex PCR, and the TCRdb table lists in-frame clones only, not all of them. That table is the source of V, J and clone size, and D and trimming were worked out from the DNA. The profile shows under 200,000 clones, approximately 80% of them singletons. Sequencing used PBMCs or T cells enriched from blood (not recorded which). The source of this sequence is a woman aged 55-69 years who had recovered from COVID-19.

The CDR3 DNA reads TGCGCCAGCAGCTCGCGGACTAGCGACTACAATGAGCAGTTCTTC. It encodes CASSSRTSDYNEQFF. The chain combines TRBV5-1 with TRBJ2-1; 9 bases line up with TRBD2. V dropped 3 bases and J dropped 3; count of bases not matched to a gene: 4. Germline V gene sequence: CDR1 SGHRS, CDR2 YFSETQ. The CDR3 is 15 amino acids. Together with reference TRBV5-1 and TRBJ2-1, the CDR3 gives the full variable domain: KAGVTQTPRYLIKTRGQQVTLSCSPISGHRSVSWYQQTPGQGLQFLFEYFSETQRNKGNFPGRFSGRQFSNSRSEMNVSTLELGDSALYLCASSSRTSDYNEQFFGPGTRLTVL.